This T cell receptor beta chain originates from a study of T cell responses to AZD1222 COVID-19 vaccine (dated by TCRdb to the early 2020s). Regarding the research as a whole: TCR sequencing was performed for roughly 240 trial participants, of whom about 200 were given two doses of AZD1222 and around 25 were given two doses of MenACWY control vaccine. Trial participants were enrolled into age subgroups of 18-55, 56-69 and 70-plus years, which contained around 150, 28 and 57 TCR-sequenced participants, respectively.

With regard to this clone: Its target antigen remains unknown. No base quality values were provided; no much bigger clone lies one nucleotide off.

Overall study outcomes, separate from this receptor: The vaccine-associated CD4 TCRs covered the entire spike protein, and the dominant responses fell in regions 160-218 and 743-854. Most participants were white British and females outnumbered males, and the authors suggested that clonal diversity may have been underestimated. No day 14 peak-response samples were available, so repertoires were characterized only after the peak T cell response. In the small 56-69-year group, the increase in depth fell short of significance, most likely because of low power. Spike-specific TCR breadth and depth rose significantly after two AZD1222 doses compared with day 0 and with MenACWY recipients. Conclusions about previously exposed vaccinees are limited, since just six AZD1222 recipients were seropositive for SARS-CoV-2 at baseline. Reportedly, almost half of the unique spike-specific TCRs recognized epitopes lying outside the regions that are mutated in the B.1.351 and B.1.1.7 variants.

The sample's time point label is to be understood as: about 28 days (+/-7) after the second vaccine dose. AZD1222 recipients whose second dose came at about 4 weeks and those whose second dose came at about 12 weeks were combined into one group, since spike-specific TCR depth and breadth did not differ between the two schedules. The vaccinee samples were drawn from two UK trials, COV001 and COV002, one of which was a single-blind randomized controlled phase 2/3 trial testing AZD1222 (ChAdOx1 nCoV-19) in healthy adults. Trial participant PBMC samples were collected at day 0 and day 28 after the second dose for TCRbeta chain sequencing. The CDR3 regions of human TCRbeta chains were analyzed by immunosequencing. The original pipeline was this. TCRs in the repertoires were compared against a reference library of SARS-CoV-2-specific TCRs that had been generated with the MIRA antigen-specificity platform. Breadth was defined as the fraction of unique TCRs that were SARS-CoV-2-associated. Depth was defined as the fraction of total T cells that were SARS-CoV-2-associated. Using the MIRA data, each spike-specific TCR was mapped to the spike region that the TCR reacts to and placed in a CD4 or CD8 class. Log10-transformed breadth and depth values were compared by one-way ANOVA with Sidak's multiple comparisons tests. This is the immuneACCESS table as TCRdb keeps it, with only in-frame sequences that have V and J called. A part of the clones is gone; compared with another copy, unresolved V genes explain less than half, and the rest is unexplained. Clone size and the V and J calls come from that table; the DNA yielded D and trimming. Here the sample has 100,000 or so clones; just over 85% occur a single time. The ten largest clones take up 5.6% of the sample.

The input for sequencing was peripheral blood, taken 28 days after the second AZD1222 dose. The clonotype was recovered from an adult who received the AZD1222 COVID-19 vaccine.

The CDR3 here reads CSVKGLAGVSEQYF. The DNA sequence is given as TGCAGCGTAAAAGGACTAGCGGGAGTCTCCGAGCAGTACTTC. This sequence uses TRBV29-1 and TRBJ2-7, with TRBD2 identical over 13 junction bases. Germline trimming amounts to 6 bases on V and 6 bases on J, with 8 as the count of junction bases outside the gene matches. The CDR3 has 14 amino acids, counting the end cysteine and phenylalanine. Just the 42-base CDR3 DNA is kept, in frame starting at base 1. CDR1 is given as SQVTM and CDR2 as ANQGSEA, both from the germline V gene.